This record covers a single T cell receptor (beta chain). The antigen is unknown. The germline V and J ends were trimmed by 5 bases and 5 bases, with 18 bases remaining between them. Germline V gene data show CDR1 as SGHTA and CDR2 as FQGNSA. The CDR3 is 15 amino acids. TCRdb used MiXCR to reprocess the reads, holding one entry per CDR3 protein. This repertoire shows fewer than 700,000 distinct CDR3 sequences, 24% found once; its top ten account for roughly 8%. This entry comes from a study of T cell repertoires in cytomegalovirus infection. The wider study: CMV infection and matching HLA type were both indicated by public TCR beta signatures. Study-level findings and limits: CMV-specific TCR beta clonotypes restricted by HLA-C were the ones dominating the ex vivo response.

The sequenced material came from CD8+ T cells from PBMCs. This clonotype was sampled from a human donor in good health (CMV status not recorded). Some clones in this sample may be carry-over from other donors' samples. J is TRBJ2-5 and V is TRBV7-2, with TRBD1 as a possible D gene (6 bases). The DNA for the CDR3 is TGTGCCAGCAGCCCAGGACAGTTAAATTCGGAGACCCAGTACTTC. This codes for CASSPGQLNSETQYF. Full variable domain (outside the CDR3, taken from reference TRBV7-2 and TRBJ2-5): GAGVSQSPSNKVTEKGKDVELRCDPISGHTALYWYRQSLGQGLEFLIYFQGNSAPDKSGLPSDRFSAERTGGSVSTLTIQRTQQEDSAVYLCASSPGQLNSETQYFGPGTRLLVL.